These 6 T cell receptor beta chains came from one sample sequenced in a study of blood T cell repertoires in COVID-19. This table comes from immunoSEQ multiplex PCR, and its TCRdb copy is limited to in-frame clones, with some not included. The sample has around 180,000 clones, 87% seen once. Sequencing was done on a sample of peripheral blood. These receptors were collected from a man in his forties with active or convalescent COVID-19.

With respect to this clone: At one end the junction does not follow the germline gene, possibly because of a read error. This chain links TRBV18 with TRBJ2-1; D possibly corresponds to TRBD1 (5 bases). The CDR3 is 15 residues long. CDR1 and CDR2 (germline): KGHSH, LQKENI. CDR3 protein: CASSRSQGTNKEQFF. The CDR3 nucleotides read TGTGCCAGCTCACGATCCCAGGGCACAAACAAAGAGCAGTTCTTC.

V usage is TRBV7-8 and J usage is TRBJ2-3; the match to TRBD2 covers 12 bases. CDR1 SGHVS and CDR2 FQNEAQ come from the germline V gene. With V trimmed by 6 bases and J by 6 bases, 4 bases remained unmatched. The CDR3 has 14 amino acids. The chain's CDR3 is CASSLAGGRDTQYF. CDR3 in DNA: TGTGCCAGCAGTCTAGCGGGGGGGCGGGATACGCAGTATTTT.

The chain has TRBV6-6 and TRBJ2-5; D remains unclear. CDR1 MNHNY and CDR2 SVGAGI come from the germline V gene (reference sequence). V lost 9 bases and J 5 bases, leaving 16 bases between the germline ends. The CDR3 spans 13 residues. CDR3: CASTPPIGETQYF. The DNA of the CDR3 is TGTGCCAGTACGCCCCCAATTGGCGAGACCCAGTACTTC.

CDR3 sequence: CASSTTGQGNTGELFF. CDR3 DNA sequence: TGTGCCAGTAGTACCACGGGACAGGGGAACACCGGGGAGCTGTTTTTT. The chain combines TRBV19 with TRBJ2-2; the match to TRBD1 covers 9 bases. Germline V gene lookup returns CDR1 LNHDA and CDR2 SQIVND (reference sequence). The CDR3 is 16 amino acids. V lost 4 bases and J lost 1; bases outside the gene matches: 4.

This chain connects TRBV28 to TRBJ1-4, with 7 positions matching TRBD1. Germline V gives CDR1 MDHEN, CDR2 SYDVKM. The CDR3 sequence is 12 residues long. V lost 8 bases, J lost 8 bases, and 5 bases stayed unmatched. The CDR3 region has the DNA TGTGCCAGCTCCGACAGGGTGGAAAAACTGTTTTTT. Its protein is CASSDRVEKLFF.

To note about this clone: The sample carries other DNA sequences with the same CDR3. The V call is TRBV18, the J call TRBJ1-2, with no clear D. CDR1 is KGHSH, CDR2 LQKENI, per germline. The CDR3 runs 12 residues. With 2 bases removed from V and 6 bases from J, the gap between germline ends came to 7 bases. CDR3 protein: CASSPSGDGYTF. CDR3 in DNA: TGTGCCAGCTCACCAAGCGGGGATGGCTACACCTTC.